What follows are 32 T cell receptor beta chains derived from one specimen sequenced in a study of cytomegalovirus exposure and HLA in healthy donors. A multiplex PCR was run with 60 Vbeta primers and 13 Jbeta primers. Libraries were prepared by immunoSEQ multiplex PCR; TCRdb keeps only in-frame clonotypes and omits some of them. Altogether under 200,000 clones are present, approximately 80% being singletons, with the ten largest covering about 2%. Sequenced input: PBMCs. These receptors were taken from a woman in her thirties in good health and CMV-seronegative.

This clone showed up just once. The rearrangement uses TRBV19 and TRBJ2-5, with D possibly TRBD1 on 6 matching bases. CDR3 length: 14 amino acids. CDR1 and CDR2 from the germline V gene are LNHDA and SQIVND (reference sequence). V was trimmed by 4 bases and J by 2 bases, leaving 11 bases between them. As DNA, the CDR3 is TGTGCCAGTAGTACTGGACAGATACAAGAGACCCAGTACTTC. Its protein product is CASSTGQIQETQYF.

Concerning this clone: Mismatch with germline at one junction end may stem from a read error. The chain has TRBV27 and TRBJ1-1; the D gene is possibly TRBD1 (6 bases). This CDR3 is built from 13 residues. In germline, CDR1 is MNHEY, CDR2 SMNVEV (reference sequence). The CDR3 region has the DNA TGTGCCAGCTCATGGGGGCCTAACACTGAAGCTTCCTTT. Its translation: CASSWGPNTEASF.

This clone was seen only a few times. V usage is TRBV5-1 and J usage is TRBJ2-1, with D maybe TRBD2 (7 bases). This CDR3 region has 16 residues. The V gene lost 0 bases and the J gene lost 10 bases, with 20 bases spanning the gap. Germline lookup yields CDR1 SGHRS and CDR2 YFSETQ. For the CDR3, the DNA is TGCGCCAGCAGCTTGGGTGGGGGGGCCGTTCTCGACGAGCAGTTCTTC. It codes for CASSLGGGAVLDEQFF.

The J gene is TRBJ2-5, the V gene TRBV2, with TRBD2 matching over 9 bases. V lost 6 bases, J lost 5 bases, and 10 bases stayed unmatched. This CDR3 comprises 15 residues. Germline V gives CDR1 SNHLY, CDR2 FYNNEI. DNA for the CDR3: TGTGCCAGCAGGGACGGCGGGGGGGCCGCGGAGACCCAGTACTTC. It codes for CASRDGGGAAETQYF.

This clone occurred once. The chain employs TRBV4-3 and TRBJ2-1; TRBD2 matches 8 bases. This CDR3 region has 17 residues. Germline values: CDR1 LGHNA, CDR2 YSLEER. The V segment lost 3 bases and the J segment 3 bases; nucleotides outside the gene matches: 10. The CDR3 sequence is CASSQEGLGPRYNEQFF. CDR3 DNA: TGCGCCAGCAGCCAGGAGGGACTAGGGCCCCGCTACAATGAGCAGTTCTTC.

V is TRBV5-4 and J is TRBJ2-1; 7 bases line up with TRBD1. The CDR3 sequence is 14 residues long. J lost 9 bases, V lost 2 bases, and 8 bases had no gene match. Per germline, CDR1 SGHNT and CDR2 YYREEE (reference sequence). As DNA, the CDR3 is TGTGCCAGCAGCTTCGGGGCGACAGGGAGTGAGCAGTTCTTC. This codes for CASSFGATGSEQFF.

The rearrangement uses TRBV6-6 and TRBJ2-3; 9 bases are shared with TRBD2. Germline CDR1 is MNHNY and CDR2 is SVGAGI (reference sequence). The V and J ends lost 2 bases and 1 base, in that order; junction bases with no gene match: 1. This CDR3 spans 15 amino acids. CDR3 amino acids: CASSYGGRGTDTQYF. The CDR3 nucleotides read TGTGCCAGCAGTTACGGCGGGAGGGGCACAGATACGCAGTATTTT.

The rearrangement links TRBV7-8 to TRBJ2-3; no clear D gene. This CDR3 contains 12 residues. From germline, CDR1 is SGHVS and CDR2 FQNEAQ. Trimming took 5 bases from V and 2 from J, leaving 5 bases between them. CDR3 residues: CASSQHTDTQYF. CDR3 nucleotides: TGTGCCAGCAGCCAACACACAGATACGCAGTATTTT.

The chain couples TRBV19 to TRBJ1-4; no clear D. Between the trimmed V and J ends, which lost 7 bases and 8 bases, there was a span of 14 bases. Germline-derived CDR1 and CDR2 are LNHDA and SQIVND (reference sequence). The CDR3 length is 13 residues. CDR3 sequence: CASIGFRAEKLFF. CDR3 sequence (DNA): TGTGCCAGTATTGGATTTCGAGCGGAAAAACTGTTTTTT.

The genes are TRBV11-2 and TRBJ1-2; D is perhaps TRBD1 (5 bases). Per the germline V gene, CDR1 is SGHAT and CDR2 is FQNNGV. The CDR3 loop spans 15 amino acids. Between the trimmed V and J ends, which lost 5 bases and 2 bases, there was a span of 15 bases. CDR3 in amino acids: CASSLIPGLNYGYTF. The CDR3, as DNA: TGTGCCAGCAGCCTGATCCCGGGACTCAACTATGGCTACACCTTC.

V and J are TRBV19 and TRBJ2-2; 8 nucleotides align to TRBD1. With V trimmed by 9 bases and J by 4 bases, 7 bases remained unmatched. The CDR3 spans 14 residues. Germline V gene lookup returns CDR1 LNHDA and CDR2 SQIVND (reference sequence). The CDR3 bases are TGTGCCAGCCGGTCACAGGGGGTCACCGGGGAGCTGTTTTTT. This gives the protein CASRSQGVTGELFF.

The genes are TRBV15 and TRBJ2-7; 9 nucleotides line up with TRBD1. V was pared by 3 bases and J by 4 bases, with 7 bases of the junction left unmatched. Germline V lookup: CDR1 LNHNV, CDR2 YYDKDF (reference sequence). The CDR3 spans 15 residues. CDR3 amino acids: CATSSERGQGYEQYF. The CDR3 DNA reads TGTGCCACCAGCAGCGAGCGGGGACAGGGATACGAGCAGTACTTC.

The genes are TRBV11-2 and TRBJ2-2; TRBD1 matches at 9 bases. With V trimmed by 6 bases and J by 6 bases, 17 bases remained unmatched. CDR3 size: 18 residues. CDR1 is SGHAT and CDR2 is FQNNGV in the germline V gene. The CDR3 coding sequence is TGTGCCAGCAGGTGGGACAGGGAAGGACTTTCGACTCCCGGGGAGCTGTTTTTT. Its translation is CASRWDREGLSTPGELFF.

The chain combines TRBV21-1 with TRBJ2-7; TRBD1, the table's D call, lacks a check against the DNA. TRBV21-1 is marked as a pseudogene. CDR3 length equals 17 residues. The DNA for the CDR3 is TGTGCCAGCAGCAAAGGTCTGGTCGACAGCCTCTCCTACGAGCAGTACTTC. Translation gives CASSKGLVDSLSYEQYF.

The chain is built from TRBV27 and TRBJ1-2; tentatively, D is TRBD1 (6 bases). In germline, CDR1 is MNHEY, CDR2 SMNVEV (reference sequence). The length of the CDR3 is 13 residues. With 8 bases removed from V and 0 bases from J, the gap between germline ends came to 10 bases. In DNA form, the CDR3 reads TGTGCCAGCTCGACAGGAGCTAACTATGGCTACACCTTC. Translated: CASSTGANYGYTF.

The chain uses TRBV30 and TRBJ2-1; TRBD2 aligns across 14 bases. Germline CDR1 GTSNPN, CDR2 SVGIG (reference sequence). J was trimmed by 9 bases and V by 4 bases; bases with no gene match: 8. CDR3 length equals 15 residues. CDR3 region: CAWIPGTSGRTEQFF. CDR3 DNA: TGTGCCTGGATCCCCGGGACTAGCGGGAGAACTGAGCAGTTCTTC.

V usage is TRBV5-1 and J usage is TRBJ1-2, with 8 bases fitting TRBD1. The V segment lost 4 bases and the J segment 2 bases; nucleotides outside the gene matches: 1. The germline gives CDR1 SGHRS, CDR2 YFSETQ. The length of the CDR3 is 13 residues. The CDR3 DNA follows: TGCGCCAGCAGCCGGACAGGGAACTATGGCTACACCTTC. Its translation is CASSRTGNYGYTF.

The rearrangement joins TRBV7-9 to TRBJ2-5, with 7 bases fitting TRBD2. The CDR3 sequence is 17 residues long. Germline loops: CDR1 SEHNR, CDR2 FQNEAQ (reference sequence). V dropped 5 bases and J dropped 5; count of bases not matched to a gene: 17. The CDR3 DNA reads TGTGCCAGCAGCCCTAGCGGCGCGGGCATAGTGGGGGAGACCCAGTACTTC. Protein: CASSPSGAGIVGETQYF.

For the CDR3, the DNA is TGCGCCAGCAGCCAAATGGGACGGGGGGCCGATGAGGATACGCAGTATTTT. This codes for CASSQMGRGADEDTQYF. The chain is built from TRBV4-1 and TRBJ2-3; tentative D call: TRBD2 (7 bases). The germline V gene encodes CDR1 MGHRA and CDR2 YSYEKL. V was pared by 2 bases and J by 6 bases, with 21 bases between. CDR3 length equals 17 residues.

The chain uses TRBV2 and TRBJ2-7, with 10 nucleotides matching TRBD1. V shed 7 bases, J shed 6 bases, and the junction held 12 bases outside the gene matches. This CDR3 is 15 amino acids long. Germline CDR1 and CDR2: SNHLY and FYNNEI. CDR3 protein: CASTPNGGQGSEQYF. CDR3 coding DNA: TGTGCCAGCACCCCGAATGGGGGACAGGGGTCCGAGCAGTACTTC. Drawing the rest from reference TRBV2 and TRBJ2-7, the complete variable domain is EPEVTQTPSHQVTQMGQEVILRCVPISNHLYFYWYRQILGQKVEFLVSFYNNEISEKSEIFDDQFSVERPDGSNFTLKIRSTKLEDSAMYFCASTPNGGQGSEQYFGPGTRLTVT.

The V call is TRBV18, the J call TRBJ2-2, with TRBD2 identical over 11 bases. CDR1 and CDR2 (germline): KGHSH, LQKENI. This CDR3 has 17 amino acids. Germline trimming cut 1 base from V and 9 bases from J; bases unmatched to any gene: 10. This chain's CDR3 is CASSPLSSGGRARELFF. The CDR3, as DNA: TGTGCCAGCTCACCACTTTCTAGCGGGGGGCGAGCCCGGGAGCTGTTTTTT.

This chain links TRBV19 with TRBJ2-1, with 7 positions matching TRBD2. The V gene end was trimmed by 10 bases and the J gene end by 8 bases; junction bases not matched to a gene: 8. Germline assignment: CDR1 LNHDA and CDR2 SQIVND (reference sequence). The CDR3 sequence is 12 residues long. For the CDR3, the DNA is TGTGCCACCGGCGGGGCGGGGGATGAGCAGTTCTTC. This encodes CATGGAGDEQFF.

CDR3 protein: CASSHNTGELFF. CDR3 coding DNA: TGTGCCAGCAGCCATAACACCGGGGAGCTGTTTTTT. V is TRBV7-3 and J is TRBJ2-2; D gene uncertain. This CDR3 region has 12 residues. Germline CDR1 SGHTA, CDR2 FQGTGA. V dropped 5 bases and J dropped 2 bases, with 3 bases sitting between them.

The rearrangement joins TRBV7-3 to TRBJ2-1, with 9 bases identical to TRBD2. Germline lookup yields CDR1 SGHTA and CDR2 FQGTGA. The CDR3 runs to 15 residues. After removal of 0 bases from V and 7 bases from J, the junction contained 4 bases not matched to a gene. The CDR3 coding sequence is TGTGCCAGCAGCTTAACGGTAGCGGGGGCAAATGAGCAGTTCTTC. Its translation is CASSLTVAGANEQFF.

This clone was counted only a few times. This chain links TRBV30 with TRBJ2-1; TRBD2 matches at 8 bases. The CDR3 sequence is 16 residues long. V lost 1 base, J lost 5 bases, and 10 bases stayed unmatched. Germline values: CDR1 GTSNPN, CDR2 SVGIG (reference sequence). CDR3 nucleotide sequence: TGTGCCTGGAGTGCCACCCAACTAGCGGTAGACAATGAGCAGTTCTTC. Its protein is CAWSATQLAVDNEQFF.

This clone has a handful of counts. This chain joins TRBV5-1 and TRBJ1-2; 7 bases are shared with TRBD1. V lost 1 base to trimming and J lost 4 bases; unmatched junction nucleotides: 7. The CDR3 has 15 residues. Per germline, CDR1 SGHRS and CDR2 YFSETQ. The CDR3 loop is CASSLIAQGFYGYTF. The CDR3 nucleotides are TGCGCCAGCAGCTTGATTGCACAGGGGTTCTATGGCTACACCTTC.

The chain couples TRBV7-2 to TRBJ1-1, with a tentative D call TRBD1 (5 bases). CDR1 SGHTA and CDR2 FQGNSA come from the germline V gene. V gave up 6 bases and J gave up 6 bases, with 11 bases separating them. The CDR3 is 12 amino acids. The CDR3 region is CASRGLGAEAFF. The CDR3 bases are TGTGCCAGCAGGGGGCTTGGGGCTGAAGCTTTCTTT.

The chain uses TRBV5-4 and TRBJ2-7, with 9 nucleotides matching TRBD1. CDR1 is SGHNT and CDR2 is YYREEE in the germline V gene (reference sequence). V lost 5 bases, J lost 6 bases, and 12 bases stayed unmatched. The CDR3 contains 15 residues. In DNA form, the CDR3 reads TGTGCCAGCAGGGGAGCGGGACAGGGCCCCCTCGAGCAGTACTTC. Translating gives CASRGAGQGPLEQYF.

The chain recombines TRBV6-6 with TRBJ2-7; no clear D gene. CDR3 length: 14 amino acids. Per germline, CDR1 MNHNY and CDR2 SVGAGI (reference sequence). V lost 0 bases and J lost 4, with 10 bases in between. CDR3 protein: CASSYSKSQYEQYF. The DNA of the CDR3 is TGTGCCAGCAGTTACTCGAAGTCACAGTACGAGCAGTACTTC.

This clone was counted a single time. This chain links TRBV11-2 with TRBJ2-2; maybe TRBD2 (6 bases). The CDR3 is made up of 15 amino acids. Per the germline V gene, CDR1 is SGHAT and CDR2 is FQNNGV. Trimming took off 7 bases at V and 5 bases at J, with 17 bases between the two ends. CDR3 in amino acids: CASTTPRTKTGELFF. In DNA, the CDR3 is TGTGCCAGCACCACTCCCCGGACTAAAACCGGGGAGCTGTTTTTT.

This chain links TRBV15 with TRBJ1-4, with D maybe TRBD1 (5 bases). CDR1 and CDR2 (germline): LNHNV, YYDKDF (reference sequence). Between the trimmed V and J ends, which lost 5 bases and 3 bases, there was a span of 10 bases. This CDR3 spans 14 amino acids. DNA of the CDR3: TGTGCCACCAGCGGGGGGGACTCTAATGAAAAACTGTTTTTT. Translating gives CATSGGDSNEKLFF.

The chain uses TRBV7-3 and TRBJ2-1; possible D gene TRBD2, 6 bases. Trimming left V 3 bases short and J 3 bases short, with 15 bases between. This CDR3 has 16 amino acids. The germline V gene encodes CDR1 SGHTA and CDR2 FQGTGA. The CDR3 protein is CASSFGVAGSYNEQFF. CDR3 DNA: TGTGCCAGCAGCTTTGGTGTGGCGGGGAGCTACAATGAGCAGTTCTTC.